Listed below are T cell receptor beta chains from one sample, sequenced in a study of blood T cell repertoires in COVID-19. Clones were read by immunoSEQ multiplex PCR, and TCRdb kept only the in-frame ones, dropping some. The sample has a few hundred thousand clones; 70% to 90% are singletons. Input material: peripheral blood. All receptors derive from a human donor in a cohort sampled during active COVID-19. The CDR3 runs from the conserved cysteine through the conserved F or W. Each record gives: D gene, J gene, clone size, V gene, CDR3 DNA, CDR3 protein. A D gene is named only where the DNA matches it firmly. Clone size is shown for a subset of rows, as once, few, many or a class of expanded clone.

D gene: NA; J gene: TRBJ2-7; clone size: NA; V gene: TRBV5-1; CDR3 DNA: TGCGCCAGCAGCCCACAGACAGGCCCCTACGAGCAGTACTTC; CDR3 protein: CASSPQTGPYEQYF
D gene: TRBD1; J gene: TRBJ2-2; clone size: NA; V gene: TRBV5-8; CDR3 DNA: TGTGCCAGCATGCCACCGGGACAGTCCACCGGGGAGCTGTTTTTT; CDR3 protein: CASMPPGQSTGELFF
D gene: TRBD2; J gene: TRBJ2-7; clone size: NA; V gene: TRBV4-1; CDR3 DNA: TGCGCCAGCAGCCAACTAGCGGGGAGGGAGCAGTACTTC; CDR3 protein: CASSQLAGREQYF
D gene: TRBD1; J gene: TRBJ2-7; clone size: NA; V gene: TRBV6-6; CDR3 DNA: TGTGCCAGCAGCAACCTTCCGGGACAGGGCCTGTGGGAGCAGTACTTC; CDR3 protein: CASSNLPGQGLWEQYF
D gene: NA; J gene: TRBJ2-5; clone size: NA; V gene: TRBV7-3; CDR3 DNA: TGTGCCAGCAGCTTAGATAGAAACCAAGAGACCCAGTACTTC; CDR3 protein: CASSLDRNQETQYF
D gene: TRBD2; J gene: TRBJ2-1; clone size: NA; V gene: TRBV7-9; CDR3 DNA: TGTGCCAGCAACGGACGGGACTACCGCTACAATGAGCAGTTCTTC; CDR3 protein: CASNGRDYRYNEQFF
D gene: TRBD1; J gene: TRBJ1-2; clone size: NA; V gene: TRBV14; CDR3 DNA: TGTGCCAGCAGCGTCACAGGGGGCGGAATCTATGGCTACACCTTC; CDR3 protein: CASSVTGGGIYGYTF
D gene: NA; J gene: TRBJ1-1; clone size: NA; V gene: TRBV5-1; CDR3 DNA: TGCGCCAGCAGCTTAGGGCGGGGGGCGCGGACTGAAGCTTTCTTT; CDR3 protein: CASSLGRGARTEAFF
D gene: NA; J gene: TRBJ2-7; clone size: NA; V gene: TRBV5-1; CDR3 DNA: TGCGCCAGCAACCGGGGATCAGGCGAGCAGTACTTC; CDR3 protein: CASNRGSGEQYF
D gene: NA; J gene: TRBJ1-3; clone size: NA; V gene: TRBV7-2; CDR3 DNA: TGTGCCAGCAGCTTAGACCTCGCGGACACCATATATTTT; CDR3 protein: CASSLDLADTIYF
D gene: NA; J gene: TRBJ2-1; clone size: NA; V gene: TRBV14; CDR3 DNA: TGTGCCAGCAGCCAAGAAAGGTCCCCCAGGGCGAATGAGCAGTTCTTC; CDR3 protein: CASSQERSPRANEQFF
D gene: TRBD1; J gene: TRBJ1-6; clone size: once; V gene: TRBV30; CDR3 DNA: TGTGCCTGGAGATATGGACAGGCCCTGTATAATTCACCCCTCCACTTT; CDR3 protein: CAWRYGQALYNSPLHF
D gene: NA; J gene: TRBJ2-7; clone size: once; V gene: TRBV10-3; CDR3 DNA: TGTGCCATCAGTGCCCCACTGGCAGGGGGGACCTACGAGCAGTACTTC; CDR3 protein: CAISAPLAGGTYEQYF
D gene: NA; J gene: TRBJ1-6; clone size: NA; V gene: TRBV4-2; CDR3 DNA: TGTGCCAGCAGCCGCGAAGGGGCTGCGGGGCCACTAAGTAGTTCACCCCTCCACTTT; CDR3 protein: CASSREGAAGPLSSSPLHF
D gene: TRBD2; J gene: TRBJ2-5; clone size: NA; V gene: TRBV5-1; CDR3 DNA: TGCGCCAGCCAGCCAGCGGGGGACCCTTGGGAGACCCAGTACTTC; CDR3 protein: CASQPAGDPWETQYF
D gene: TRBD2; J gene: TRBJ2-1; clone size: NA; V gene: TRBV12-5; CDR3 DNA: TGTGCTAGTGGGACCGTAGCGGGGGGCCGTAATGAGCAGTTCTTC; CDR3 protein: CASGTVAGGRNEQFF
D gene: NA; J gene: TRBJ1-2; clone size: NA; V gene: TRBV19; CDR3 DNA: TGTGCCAGTAGTATCGGGTCTTTCGACAGCAACATCGCTAACTATGGCTACACCTTC; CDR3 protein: CASSIGSFDSNIANYGYTF
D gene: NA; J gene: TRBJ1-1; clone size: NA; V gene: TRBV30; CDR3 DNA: TGTGCCTGGAGTTTCCCGGGACTCGCAGTCGTGGGCACTGAAGCTTTCTTT; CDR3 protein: CAWSFPGLAVVGTEAFF
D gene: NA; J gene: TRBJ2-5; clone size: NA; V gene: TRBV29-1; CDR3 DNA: TGCAGCGTCCAGACGAGCCCGCGGCGATCGGAGACCCAGTACTTC; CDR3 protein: CSVQTSPRRSETQYF
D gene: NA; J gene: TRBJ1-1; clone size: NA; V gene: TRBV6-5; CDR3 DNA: TGTGCCAGCAGTTACAGAGGGGGGGCGCGCGGCACTGAAGCTTTCTTT; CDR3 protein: CASSYRGGARGTEAFF
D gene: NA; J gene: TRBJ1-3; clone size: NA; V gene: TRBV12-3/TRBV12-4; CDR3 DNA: TGTGCCAGCTCCGGTGAACGAAACACCATATATTTT; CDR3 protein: CASSGERNTIYF
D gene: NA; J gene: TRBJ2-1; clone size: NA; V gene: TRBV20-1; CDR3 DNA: TGCAGTGCCCTGCAGGAGGAATGGCAGTTCTTC; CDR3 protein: CSALQEEWQFF
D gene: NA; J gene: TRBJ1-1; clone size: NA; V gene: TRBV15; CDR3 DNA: TGTGCCACCAGCAGAGTTAGGGAGGGGGTACGGACTGAAGCTTTCTTT; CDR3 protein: CATSRVREGVRTEAFF
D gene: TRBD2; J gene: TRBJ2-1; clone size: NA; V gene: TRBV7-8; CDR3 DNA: TGTGCCAGCAGCTTACCCCAGCGGGGGGCCGGGGATGAGCAGTTCTTC; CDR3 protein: CASSLPQRGAGDEQFF
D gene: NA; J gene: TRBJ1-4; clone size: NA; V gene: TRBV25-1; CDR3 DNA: TGTGCCAGCAGTGACCCTCATGAAAAACTGTTTTTT; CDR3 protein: CASSDPHEKLFF